This record covers a single T cell receptor beta chain. In the original processing: Reference gene primer amplification gave nucleated cell count estimates. Libraries were prepared by immunoSEQ multiplex PCR; TCRdb keeps only in-frame clonotypes and omits some of them. The V and J calls and the clone size are those of that table, but D and trimming were determined from the DNA. The sample lists roughly 250,000 clones, approximately 80% occurring once. The data were taken from a study of blood T cell repertoires in COVID-19. For the study at large: Collection of acute and convalescent COVID-19 samples took place in the United States, Italy and Spain. In each case, the material was cDNA or gDNA derived from T cells, B-cell-depleted T cells, or PBMCs.

The TCR sequence derives from a woman over 75 with acute or convalescent COVID-19. The sample taken for sequencing was peripheral blood.

DNA of the CDR3: TGTGCCAGCAGCGAATCGGGACAGGGAATCTCTGGGGCCAACGTCCTGACTTTC. It encodes CASSESGQGISGANVLTF. V and J are TRBV7-3 and TRBJ2-6, with 9 bases aligning to TRBD1. Germline V gene data show CDR1 as SGHTA and CDR2 as FQGTGA. The V and J ends lost 5 bases and 0 bases, in that order; junction bases with no gene match: 8. The CDR3 has 18 residues. Complete variable domain (other parts from reference TRBV7-3 and TRBJ2-6): GAGVSQTPSNKVTEKGKYVELRCDPISGHTALYWYRQSLGQGPEFLIYFQGTGAADDSGLPNDRFFAVRPEGSVSTLKIQRTERGDSAVYLCASSESGQGISGANVLTFGAGSRLTVL.